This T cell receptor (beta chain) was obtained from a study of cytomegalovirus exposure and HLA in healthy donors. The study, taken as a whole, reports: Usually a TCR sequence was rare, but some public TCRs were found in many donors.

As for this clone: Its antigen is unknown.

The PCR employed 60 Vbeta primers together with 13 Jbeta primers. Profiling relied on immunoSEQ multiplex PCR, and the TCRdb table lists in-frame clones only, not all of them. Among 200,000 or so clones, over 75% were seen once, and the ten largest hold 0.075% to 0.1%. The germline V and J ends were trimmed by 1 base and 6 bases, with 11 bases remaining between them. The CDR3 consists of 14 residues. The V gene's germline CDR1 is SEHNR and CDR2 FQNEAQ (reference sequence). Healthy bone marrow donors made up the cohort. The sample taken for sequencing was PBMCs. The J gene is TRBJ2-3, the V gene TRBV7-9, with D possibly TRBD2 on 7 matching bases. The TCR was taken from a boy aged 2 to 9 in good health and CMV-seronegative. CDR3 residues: CASSLVGGQDTQYF. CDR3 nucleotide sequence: TGTGCCAGCAGCTTAGTGGGGGGGCAGGATACGCAGTATTTT.